Listed here is a single TCR beta chain. One end of the junction fails to match germline, which may point to a read error. The method was immunoSEQ multiplex PCR; TCRdb's version includes in-frame clones alone and lacks a portion of them. The sample shows 200,000 to 250,000 clones, around 82% of them seen only once. The CDR3 consists of 15 residues. Per germline, CDR1 SNHLY and CDR2 FYNNEI. The data originate from a study of blood T cell repertoires in COVID-19. The rearrangement joins TRBV2 to TRBJ1-4; TRBD1 aligns across 8 bases. The clonotype comes from a woman between 40 and 55 years old who had been exposed to COVID-19. The sample consisted of PBMCs or T cells enriched from blood (not recorded which). For the CDR3, the DNA is TGTGCCAGCAATGAACGAACAGGGGGGATTGAAAAACTGTTTTTT. It yields the protein CASNERTGGIEKLFF.